This TCR beta chain is from a study of blood T cell repertoires in COVID-19. Study-wide background: T cells, B-cell-depleted T cells, or PBMCs provided the cDNA or gDNA that served as material.

Those who participated ranged in age from roughly 18 to 89 years and resided in 20 to 30 US areas. Researchers sorted participants into cohorts using their self-reported clinical history. The method was immunoSEQ multiplex PCR; TCRdb's version includes in-frame clones alone and lacks a portion of them. Of 400,000 to 450,000 clones listed, 80% to 90% are singletons. The germline V gene encodes CDR1 MNHNS and CDR2 SASEGT. This CDR3 region has 13 residues. V was shortened by 7 bases and J by 6 bases, with 15 bases between the two germline ends. The chain has TRBV6-1 and TRBJ1-2, with a possible D match to TRBD1 (6 bases). The specimen was PBMCs or T cells enriched from blood (not recorded which). This sequence originates from a man aged 25-40 years who had recovered from COVID-19. The CDR3 nucleotides are TGTGCCAGCAACAAAGAACAGGGTAATGGCTACACCTTC. It codes for CASNKEQGNGYTF.